These 32 T cell receptor beta chains share one sample of origin, sequenced in a study of blood T cells in healthy people across ages. Primers used in a second PCR of about 6 to 11 cycles were a sample-barcoded 5' primer and a J-beta primer mix. One entry per CDR3 protein results from TCRdb running MiXCR on the 5' RACE reads. The table lists 800,000 or so distinct CDR3 sequences, around two thirds of them singletons. Specimen: blood. These receptors came from a man aged 25-40 years in good health.

The chain recombines TRBV7-6 with TRBJ1-5; possibly TRBD1 for D (6 bases). Germline V gives CDR1 SGHVS, CDR2 FNYEAQ. The CDR3 is 15 amino acids. Trimming stripped 0 bases from V and 9 bases from J, with 15 bases between. Written as DNA, the CDR3 is TGTGCCAGCAGCTTAGCGGCGGGACACGGCAGGCCCCAGCATTTT. The encoded protein is CASSLAAGHGRPQHF.

This clonotype appeared a few times. The chain joins TRBV20-1 to TRBJ2-1; 10 nucleotides line up with TRBD2. Germline CDR1 and CDR2: DFQATT and SNEGSKA (reference sequence). V was pared by 1 base and J by 0 bases, with 9 bases of the junction left unmatched. This CDR3 contains 18 residues. The chain's CDR3 is CSARASGGVSSSYNEQFF. The CDR3 bases are TGCAGTGCTAGAGCTAGCGGGGGCGTTTCAAGCTCCTACAATGAGCAGTTCTTC.

This clonotype was counted a few times. The rearrangement links TRBV12-3 or TRBV12-4 to TRBJ2-7, with 7 positions matching TRBD1. The J segment lost 7 bases and the V segment lost 7 bases, leaving 7 bases of the junction unmatched. This CDR3 spans 12 amino acids. The CDR3 DNA is TGTGCCAGCACCAAGGGGGCGGAAGAGCAGTACTTC. Translated, it gives CASTKGAEEQYF.

This rearrangement joins TRBV9 to TRBJ2-7, with TRBD1 matching over 7 bases. The J call is in doubt because the DNA end fits TRBJ2-5 better. This CDR3 region has 15 residues. Germline CDR1 and CDR2: SGDLS and YYNGEE. The CDR3 is CASSGRTGAQGTQYF. In DNA, the CDR3 is TGTGCCAGCAGCGGTCGTACAGGGGCACAGGGGACCCAGTACTTC.

The genes are TRBV29-1 and TRBJ2-3; D gene uncertain. The CDR3 is 8 residues long. Germline lookup yields CDR1 SQVTM and CDR2 ANQGSEA. The germline V and J ends were trimmed by 8 bases and 3 bases, with 0 bases remaining between them. CDR3 nucleotide sequence: TGCAGCACAGATACGCAGTATTTT. It is translated as CSTDTQYF.

This clonotype turned up a few times. J is TRBJ2-1 and V is TRBV7-3; 9 nucleotides agree with TRBD2. Germline V CDR1 and CDR2: SGHTA, FQGTGA. This CDR3 is built from 13 residues. V lost 8 bases and J lost 6; bases outside the gene matches: 5. The CDR3 reads CASGGGAPNEQFF. CDR3 nucleotides: TGTGCCAGCGGCGGGGGGGCCCCCAATGAGCAGTTCTTC.

The chain recombines TRBV6-2 or TRBV6-3 with TRBJ2-3; 8 bases agree with TRBD2. With 6 bases clipped from V and 2 bases from J, the junction kept 13 bases outside the gene matches. The CDR3 runs to 17 residues. Looked up from germline, CDR1 is MNHEY and CDR2 is SVGEGT. The CDR3 bases are TGTGCCAGCAGACCGGGACTAGGAAGCCTCCTCACAGATACGCAGTATTTT. Amino acids: CASRPGLGSLLTDTQYF.

This rearrangement joins TRBV7-9 to TRBJ2-7; the D is unclear. Looked up from germline, CDR1 is SEHNR and CDR2 is FQNEAQ (reference sequence). The V end was cut by 6 bases, the J end by 3 bases, with 9 bases between. This CDR3 has 12 amino acids. The CDR3 DNA reads TGTGCCAGCAGTGACACCCGCTACGAGCAGTACTTC. Protein product: CASSDTRYEQYF.

This chain links TRBV10-3 with TRBJ2-6, with D hard to call. The V end lost 4 bases, the J end lost 2 bases, and 12 bases lay between the germline ends. CDR1 is ENHRY, CDR2 SYGVKD, per germline. The CDR3 is made up of 16 amino acids. Here the CDR3 DNA reads TGTGCCATCAGTGTGGCAGACGACGCTGGGGCCAACGTCCTGACTTTC. Translated: CAISVADDAGANVLTF.

This clonotype has a handful of counts. CDR3 sequence reads: CASSSLGQISYEQYF. CDR3 nucleotides: TGTGCCAGCAGCTCACTCGGACAGATCTCCTACGAGCAGTACTTC. The chain uses TRBV7-8 and TRBJ2-7; D possibly corresponds to TRBD1 (6 bases). The CDR3 has 15 amino acids. V was clipped by 4 bases and J by 0 bases, with 13 bases between them. The germline CDR1 and CDR2 sequences are SGHVS and FQNEAQ.

The chain is built from TRBV6-2 or TRBV6-3 and TRBJ1-2; 8 bases are shared with TRBD1. After removal of 3 bases from V and 3 bases from J, the junction contained 6 bases not matched to a gene. The CDR3 runs to 15 residues. The germline V gene has CDR1 MNHEY and CDR2 SVGEGT. CDR3 region: CASSYSDREHYGYTF. CDR3 DNA sequence: TGTGCCAGCAGTTATTCGGACAGGGAGCACTATGGCTACACCTTC.

This clonotype was counted many times. The V and J genes are TRBV6-6 and TRBJ2-1; D ambiguous. V was clipped by 0 bases and J by 9 bases, with 3 bases between them. There are 11 residues in the CDR3. Germline values: CDR1 MNHNY, CDR2 SVGAGI (reference sequence). The CDR3 DNA sequence: TGTGCCAGCAGTTACTCTGGTGAGCAGTTCTTC. Protein product: CASSYSGEQFF.

The genes are TRBV7-2 and TRBJ2-7, with 9 bases identical to TRBD2. Germline CDR1 and CDR2: SGHTA and FQGNSA. CDR3 length equals 15 residues. V trimming: 4 bases; J trimming: 4 bases; junction bases outside the gene matches: 8. The CDR3: CASSWRGGPVYEQYF. DNA for the CDR3: TGTGCCAGCAGCTGGCGGGGGGGTCCGGTTTACGAGCAGTACTTC.

J is TRBJ2-4 and V is TRBV20-1; TRBD1 matches 8 bases. TRBJ2-5 matches the DNA end more closely, so the J call is doubtful. Germline values: CDR1 DFQATT, CDR2 SNEGSKA (reference sequence). The CDR3 has 13 residues. The chain's CDR3 is CGFLQGVRETQYF. The CDR3 DNA is TGCGGATTTTTACAGGGGGTGAGAGAGACCCAGTACTTC.

On this clonotype itself: One end of the junction fails to match germline, which may point to a read error. The chain uses TRBV25-1 and TRBJ2-1; D uncertain. The CDR3 consists of 13 residues. Germline V CDR1 and CDR2: MGHDK, SYGVNS. CDR3 sequence (DNA): TGTGCCACCAAAGAGAGCTCCTACAATGAGCAGAACTTC. Translated: CATKESSYNEQNF.

There are a few counts of this clonotype. The genes are TRBV5-1 and TRBJ2-7; no clear D. The V end was cut by 1 base, the J end by 1 base, with 9 bases between. In germline, CDR1 is SGHRS, CDR2 YFSETQ. The CDR3 runs 14 residues. The DNA for the CDR3 is TGCGCCAGCAGCTTGAACGGCGATTCCTACGAGCAGTACTTC. This sequence encodes CASSLNGDSYEQYF.

This clonotype was recorded once. CDR3 in amino acids: CASTTAGLAGVAKNIQYF. The CDR3 DNA reads as TGTGCCAGCACCACGGCAGGCCTAGCGGGGGTAGCCAAAAACATTCAGTACTTC. The chain joins TRBV7-9 to TRBJ2-4; 10 nucleotides match TRBD2. There are 18 residues in the CDR3. CDR1 and CDR2 from the germline V gene are SEHNR and FQNEAQ (reference sequence). V was pared by 7 bases and J by 0 bases, with 12 bases of the junction left unmatched.

The chain combines TRBV2 with TRBJ1-2; tentative D call: TRBD1 (5 bases). V was clipped by 6 bases and J by 8 bases, with 22 bases between them. The CDR3 totals 15 residues. CDR1 and CDR2 (germline): SNHLY, FYNNEI. The CDR3, as DNA: TGTGCCAGCAGACCTAAAGCTACTGGGGGAGGCGGCTACACCTTC. It codes for CASRPKATGGGGYTF.

This clonotype was detected only once. Written as DNA, the CDR3 is TGTGCCAGCAGTGGGGGCGGACCGGTGAGGGGGGAGCAGTTCTTC. Residues: CASSGGGPVRGEQFF. The chain couples TRBV2 to TRBJ2-1, with D perhaps matching TRBD1 (6 bases). The CDR3 contains 15 residues. Trimming left V 4 bases short and J 10 bases short, with 20 bases between. The V gene's germline CDR1 is SNHLY and CDR2 FYNNEI.

The chain employs TRBV28 and TRBJ1-1; D is possibly TRBD1 (6 bases). In germline, CDR1 is MDHEN, CDR2 SYDVKM. V was clipped by 10 bases and J by 0 bases, with 18 bases between them. The CDR3 has 15 amino acids. CDR3 DNA sequence: TGTGCCACCATGGTATCCGGGACACTGAACACTGAAGCTTTCTTT. Its translation is CATMVSGTLNTEAFF.

The rearrangement joins TRBV18 to TRBJ1-5; no firm D call. Germline V lookup: CDR1 KGHSH, CDR2 LQKENI. This CDR3 has 15 amino acids. V lost 6 bases to trimming and J lost 1 base, with 13 bases between them. CDR3 residues: CASSPDPRSNQPQHF. Written as DNA, the CDR3 is TGTGCCAGCTCCCCGGATCCTAGGAGCAATCAGCCCCAGCATTTT.

The chain combines TRBV7-2 with TRBJ2-3; 8 nucleotides align to TRBD2. CDR3 length equals 16 residues. Germline CDR1 reads SGHTA; CDR2 reads FQGNSA. V lost 3 bases to trimming and J lost 2 bases; unmatched junction nucleotides: 7. The CDR3 DNA follows: TGTGCCAGCAGCTTCTCCGGGGGGGCGAACACAGATACGCAGTATTTT. This encodes CASSFSGGANTDTQYF.

The chain has TRBV7-9 and TRBJ2-3; 7 bases map to TRBD1. Germline assignment: CDR1 SEHNR and CDR2 FQNEAQ (reference sequence). Trimming at V came to 10 bases and at J to 0 bases, leaving 7 bases not matched to a gene. This CDR3 has 14 residues. CDR3: CATSLGQSTDTQYF. The CDR3 DNA is TGTGCCACCTCACTGGGACAGAGCACAGATACGCAGTATTTT.

This chain uses TRBV4-2 with TRBJ2-4, with D possibly TRBD1 on 6 matching bases. Matching the DNA end better, TRBJ2-7 makes the J call doubtful. Germline lookup yields CDR1 LGHNA and CDR2 YNFKEQ. This CDR3 has 16 residues. The chain's CDR3 is CASSQGTQGLTNEQYF. CDR3 DNA sequence: TGTGCCAGCAGCCAAGGTACGCAGGGGCTAACTAACGAGCAGTACTTC.

This clonotype has just a few counts. This sequence joins TRBV29-1 and TRBJ2-7; 10 bases fit TRBD2. The CDR3 length is 15 residues. The junction had 7 bases not matched to a gene; V was cut back by 3 bases and J by 2 bases. The germline V gene has CDR1 SQVTM and CDR2 ANQGSEA. CDR3 amino acids: CSVEGTSASPYEQYF. For the CDR3, the DNA is TGCAGCGTTGAGGGGACTAGCGCCAGTCCCTACGAGCAGTACTTC.

The V call is TRBV12-5, the J call TRBJ2-2; no clear D. This CDR3 has 12 residues. The V end lost 3 bases, the J end lost 6 bases, and 5 bases lay between the germline ends. CDR1 LGHNT and CDR2 FRNRAP come from the germline V gene. CDR3 DNA: TGTGCTAGTGGTTTTGGTCCCGGGGAGCTGTTTTTT. Translation: CASGFGPGELFF. Together with reference TRBV12-5 and TRBJ2-2, the CDR3 gives the full variable domain: DARVTQTPRHKVTEMGQEVTMRCQPILGHNTVFWYRQTMMQGLELLAYFRNRAPLDDSGMPKDRFSAEMPDATLATLKIQPSEPRDSAVYFCASGFGPGELFFGEGSRLTVL.

The chain has TRBV15 and TRBJ2-1; 8 bases are shared with TRBD1. Germline values: CDR1 LNHNV, CDR2 YYDKDF (reference sequence). V was clipped by 0 bases and J by 5 bases; unmatched bases: 3. The CDR3 is 15 amino acids. CDR3 in amino acids: CATSREGDRNNEQFF. The CDR3 DNA follows: TGTGCCACCAGCAGAGAAGGGGACAGGAACAATGAGCAGTTCTTC.

This clonotype was seen more than once but under ten times. V is TRBV5-5 and J is TRBJ2-7; D possibly corresponds to TRBD2 (6 bases). CDR1 SGHKS and CDR2 YYEKEE come from the germline V gene (reference sequence). This CDR3 contains 15 residues. V was cut by 3 bases and J by 1 base, with 14 bases left in between. CDR3 amino acids: CASSSSGAGSYEQYF. For the CDR3, the DNA is TGTGCCAGCAGCTCCTCGGGTGCGGGGTCCTACGAGCAGTACTTC.

The chain is built from TRBV2 and TRBJ1-4; D possibly corresponds to TRBD1 (6 bases). The CDR3 has 15 amino acids. Germline values: CDR1 SNHLY, CDR2 FYNNEI. V was shortened by 6 bases and J by 8 bases, with 19 bases between the two germline ends. The CDR3 region is CASSPSVRGMEKLFF. The CDR3 DNA follows: TGTGCCAGCAGCCCTTCAGTGAGGGGGATGGAAAAACTGTTTTTT.

This rearrangement joins TRBV29-1 to TRBJ1-2; no definite D call. Per the germline V gene, CDR1 is SQVTM and CDR2 is ANQGSEA. The CDR3 consists of 11 residues. V gave up 7 bases and J gave up 6 bases, with 12 bases separating them. The CDR3 reads CSAYEGNGYTF. CDR3 in DNA: TGCAGCGCCTATGAGGGTAATGGCTACACCTTC.

V is TRBV7-9 and J is TRBJ2-2; 8 bases are a match to TRBD1. CDR1 and CDR2 from the germline V gene are SEHNR and FQNEAQ (reference sequence). The V and J ends lost 4 bases and 2 bases, in that order; junction bases with no gene match: 12. This CDR3 is 18 amino acids long. CDR3 DNA sequence: TGTGCCAGCAGCTACACAGGGGGAGAGCTTCTTAACACCGGGGAGCTGTTTTTT. Residues: CASSYTGGELLNTGELFF.

The V and J genes are TRBV3-1 and TRBJ1-2; 8 bases fit TRBD1. Germline V gene data show CDR1 as LGHDT and CDR2 as YNNKEL (reference sequence). The CDR3 is made up of 15 amino acids. Trimming took 4 bases from V and 6 from J; bases not matched to a gene: 10. CDR3: CASSPLQGARDGYTF. The CDR3 DNA reads as TGTGCCAGCAGCCCCTTGCAGGGGGCAAGGGATGGCTACACCTTC.